The rows below give T cell receptor beta chains drawn from one sample of a study of vaccination effects on CD4 cells after COVID-19. Their specific antigens are unknown. The assay was immunoSEQ multiplex PCR, and TCRdb's table has in-frame clones only and misses some. This sample yields 64,000 or so clones, of which around 80% are seen a single time; roughly 2% belongs to the top ten. The specimen comprised CD4+ T cells from PBMCs cultured with HCoV-OC43 spike peptides, sampled after COVID-19 vaccination. All receptors derive from a human donor who received a COVID-19 vaccine. Both conserved end residues are part of each CDR3. A D gene is named only where the DNA matches it firmly. Size is stated for part of the rows, as once, few or many counts, or as a class when the clone is expanded.

d_call,clone_size,v_call,j_call,cdr3_aa,cdr3_nt
NA,NA,TRBV7-2,TRBJ1-2,CASSPGVGYNYGYTF,TGTGCCAGCAGCCCTGGGGTGGGGTATAACTATGGCTACACCTTC
TRBD1,few,TRBV28,TRBJ1-2,CASSPGQGGAYGYTF,TGTGCCAGCAGTCCCGGACAGGGAGGGGCTTATGGCTACACCTTC
TRBD2,NA,TRBV3-1/TRBV3-2,TRBJ2-1,CASSQEFGRAVIKNNEQFF,TGTGCCAGCAGCCAAGAGTTCGGGAGGGCAGTTATAAAGAACAATGAGCAGTTCTTC
NA,NA,TRBV19,TRBJ2-5,CASSPKGGGRFLETQYF,TGTGCCAGTAGCCCAAAAGGAGGGGGCAGGTTCTTGGAGACCCAGTACTTC
NA,few,TRBV12-3/TRBV12-4,TRBJ1-5,CASSLSVGQPQHF,TGTGCCAGCAGTTTATCAGTGGGTCAGCCCCAGCATTTT
NA,NA,TRBV6-5,TRBJ2-3,CASSYSGTTDTQYF,TGTGCCAGCAGTTACTCGGGGACCACAGATACGCAGTATTTT
NA,few,TRBV19,TRBJ2-2,CASSKDTELNTGELFF,TGTGCCAGTAGTAAAGACACCGAACTGAACACCGGGGAGCTGTTTTTT
NA,few,TRBV19,TRBJ1-2,CASSIPRDGYTF,TGTGCCAGTAGTATACCCAGGGACGGCTACACCTTC
NA,NA,TRBV9,TRBJ1-3,CASSADMNSGNTIYF,TGTGCCAGCAGCGCCGACATGAACTCTGGAAACACCATATATTTT
TRBD2,NA,TRBV7-2,TRBJ2-3,CASSHQTSGGARDTQYF,TGTGCCAGCAGCCACCAGACTAGCGGGGGGGCGCGGGATACGCAGTATTTT
TRBD2,NA,TRBV5-4,TRBJ2-2,CASSESSGGAAGELFF,TGTGCCAGCAGCGAATCTAGCGGGGGGGCCGCCGGGGAGCTGTTTTTT
TRBD1,NA,TRBV6-4,TRBJ1-1,CASSEPTGGNTEAFF,TGTGCCAGCAGTGAACCGACAGGGGGGAACACTGAAGCTTTCTTT
NA,NA,TRBV29-1,TRBJ2-2,CSVGWQVPGELFF,TGCAGCGTTGGTTGGCAGGTCCCCGGGGAGCTGTTTTTT
NA,NA,TRBV6-5,TRBJ1-6,CASSLGGQGGSPLHF,TGTGCCAGCAGTCTCGGGGGGCAGGGAGGTTCACCCCTCCACTTT